This T cell receptor beta chain derives from a study of blood T cell repertoires in COVID-19. About the study: There were acute and convalescent COVID-19 samples, and they came from the United States, Italy and Spain. T cells, B-cell-depleted T cells, or PBMCs supplied cDNA or gDNA.

Per the study methods: Estimated nucleated cell counts came from reference gene primer amplification. The protocol was immunoSEQ multiplex PCR, while the TCRdb copy is restricted to in-frame clones and leaves out a portion. Clone size and the V and J calls come from that table; the DNA yielded D and trimming. The sample has nearly 11,000 clones; around four fifths are singletons. What was sequenced was peripheral blood. The clonotype was recovered from a man aged 45-65 years with active COVID-19.

CDR3 loop: CASSPGLAGLYSNTGELFF. The CDR3, as DNA: TGTGCCAGCAGCCCGGGACTAGCGGGACTATACTCGAACACCGGGGAGCTGTTTTTT. The gene calls are TRBV7-6 and TRBJ2-2; TRBD2 matches 13 bases. CDR1 is SGHVS and CDR2 is FNYEAQ in the germline V gene. The junction had 9 bases not matched to a gene; V was cut back by 5 bases and J by 0 bases. The CDR3 spans 19 residues.